The text below deals with one T cell receptor (beta chain). The antigen remains undetermined. Per germline, CDR1 LNHDA and CDR2 SQIVND (reference sequence). The CDR3 loop spans 14 amino acids. V lost 6 bases to trimming and J lost 12 bases; unmatched junction nucleotides: 11. The sample belongs to a study of blood T cells in healthy people across ages. Study-wide results and caveats: Long-lived and aged donors differed, with more naive CD4+ cells and higher diversity in the long-lived.

Samples each yielded at least 5.5 micrograms of total RNA. Primers used in a second PCR of roughly 7 to 11 cycles were a sample-barcoded 5' primer and a J-beta primer mix. Each cDNA molecule was tagged by a template-switch adaptor with 12 random nucleotides. CDR3-containing paired-end reads numbered at least 2.5 million in each sample. Each CDR3 protein is one row after TCRdb ran MiXCR on the 5' RACE reads. The sample yields about 1.5 million distinct CDR3 sequences, 35% to 45% seen once. The V gene is TRBV19, the J gene TRBJ1-5, with 10 bases fitting TRBD1. This TCR was recovered from a woman between 18 and 30 years old in good health. The sequenced sample was blood. CDR3 region: CASSMTGGTNGQHF. As DNA, the CDR3 is TGTGCCAGTAGCATGACAGGGGGCACCAATGGCCAGCATTTT.